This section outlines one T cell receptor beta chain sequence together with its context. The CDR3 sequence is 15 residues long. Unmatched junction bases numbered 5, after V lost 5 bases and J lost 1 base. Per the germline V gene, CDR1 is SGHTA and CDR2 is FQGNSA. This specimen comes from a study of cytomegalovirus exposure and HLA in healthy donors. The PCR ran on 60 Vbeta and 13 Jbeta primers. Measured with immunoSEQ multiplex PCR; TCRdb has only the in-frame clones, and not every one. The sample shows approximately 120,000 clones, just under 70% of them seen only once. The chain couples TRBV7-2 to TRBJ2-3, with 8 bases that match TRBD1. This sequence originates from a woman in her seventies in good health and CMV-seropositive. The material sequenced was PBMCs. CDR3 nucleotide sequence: TGTGCCAGCAGCGCCCCGGACAGGGGCACAGATACGCAGTATTTT. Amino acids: CASSAPDRGTDTQYF.